What follows are 12 T cell receptor beta chains derived from one specimen sequenced in a study of CD8 T cells in ankylosing spondylitis. Findings and limits, study-wide: A motif of roughly 8 highly homologous TCR beta variants was seen as apparently characteristic of ankylosing spondylitis blood.

These receptors have no known antigen. One entry per CDR3 protein, called by TCRdb with MiXCR from the 5' RACE reads. The sample carries about 840,000 distinct CDR3 sequences, 10% to 15% recorded once. What was sequenced was blood, either unsorted or a sorted T cell fraction (not recorded which). These receptors all come from a male donor with ankylosing spondylitis.

This rearrangement joins TRBV25-1 to TRBJ2-2; D is uncertain. The V gene lost 1 base and the J gene lost 4 bases, with 10 bases spanning the gap. The CDR3 is 15 amino acids. The germline CDR1 and CDR2 sequences are MGHDK and SYGVNS. The CDR3 protein is CASSELWQTTGELFF. As DNA, the CDR3 is TGTGCCAGCAGTGAATTGTGGCAGACCACCGGGGAGCTGTTTTTT.

The chain carries TRBV7-2 and TRBJ2-1, with TRBD2 identical over 8 bases. Germline values: CDR1 SGHTA, CDR2 FQGNSA. The CDR3 runs 17 residues. V trimming: 4 bases; J trimming: 4 bases; junction bases outside the gene matches: 12. The CDR3 is CASSSSPGGLGYNEQFF. The CDR3 nucleotides read TGTGCCAGCAGCTCTTCCCCGGGGGGGCTGGGGTACAATGAGCAGTTCTTC.

The CDR3 DNA follows: TGCGCCAGCAGCACGGGACAGGCGAACACCGGGGAGCTGTTTTTT. Amino acids: CASSTGQANTGELFF. V is TRBV5-1 and J is TRBJ2-2; TRBD1 agrees at 8 bases. The CDR3 length is 15 residues. From germline, CDR1 is SGHRS and CDR2 YFSETQ. V trimming: 4 bases; J trimming: 0 bases; junction bases outside the gene matches: 2.

This clonotype was detected a few times. The V call is TRBV10-3, the J call TRBJ2-4, with 8 bases identical to TRBD1. The germline gives CDR1 ENHRY, CDR2 SYGVKD. This CDR3 spans 14 amino acids. Trimming cost V 6 bases and J 8 bases; bases outside gene matches: 9. CDR3 bases: TGTGCCATCAGGGCGGACAGGGCCAAGGACATTCAGTACTTC. Its translation is CAIRADRAKDIQYF.

In regard to this clonotype: Since the CDR3 does not end with the conserved phenylalanine or tryptophan, this likely comes from a read error. The chain recombines TRBV5-1 with TRBJ2-3; D gene uncertain. Per the germline V gene, CDR1 is SGHRS and CDR2 is YFSETQ. There are 13 residues in the CDR3. Trimming shortened V by 0 bases and J by 6 bases, and 8 bases separated the two germline ends. The CDR3 DNA is TGCGCCAGCAGCTTGGCCCCTAGGGATACGCAGTATCTT. It yields the protein CASSLAPRDTQYL.

CDR3 protein: CSARDPGYQETQYF. CDR3 nucleotide sequence: TGCAGTGCTAGAGATCCAGGGTACCAAGAGACCCAGTACTTC. The chain couples TRBV20-1 to TRBJ2-5; tentatively, D is TRBD1 (5 bases). Trimming pared 0 bases from V and 0 bases from J, leaving 8 bases between. This CDR3 spans 14 amino acids. Germline V gene sequence: CDR1 DFQATT, CDR2 SNEGSKA (reference sequence).

This clonotype was detected many times. The rearrangement joins TRBV7-2 to TRBJ2-7; D perhaps matches TRBD1 (5 bases). There are 17 residues in the CDR3. Germline V gene data show CDR1 as SGHTA and CDR2 as FQGNSA. The germline V and J ends were trimmed by 1 base and 0 bases, with 16 bases remaining between them. The CDR3 reads CASSLDRLLTGSYEQYF. CDR3 bases: TGTGCCAGCAGCTTAGACAGGTTGTTGACGGGCTCCTACGAGCAGTACTTC.

This clonotype was recorded a few times. The V and J genes are TRBV13 and TRBJ2-7; TRBD1 matches 7 bases. V shed 5 bases, J shed 2 bases, and the junction held 6 bases outside the gene matches. The length of the CDR3 is 14 residues. CDR1 is PRHDT, CDR2 FYEKMQ, per germline (reference sequence). CDR3 bases: TGTGCCAGCAGCGGGGGACAGTTAGCCTACGAGCAGTACTTC. Translating gives CASSGGQLAYEQYF.

This clonotype was found a few times. The chain joins TRBV5-1 to TRBJ1-6; D is unclear. With 4 bases removed from V and 9 bases from J, the gap between germline ends came to 14 bases. This CDR3 has 14 residues. In germline, CDR1 is SGHRS, CDR2 YFSETQ. CDR3 sequence reads: CASSINSEISPLHF. CDR3 nucleotide sequence: TGCGCCAGCAGCATCAACTCAGAGATTTCACCCCTCCACTTT.

CDR3 region: CASSAGTYNSPLHF. Written as DNA, the CDR3 is TGTGCCAGCTCAGCCGGGACATATAATTCACCCCTCCACTTT. The gene calls are TRBV18 and TRBJ1-6; possibly TRBD1 for D (6 bases). Germline lookup yields CDR1 KGHSH and CDR2 LQKENI. V was clipped by 5 bases and J by 4 bases, with 9 bases between them. This CDR3 is built from 14 residues.

The chain is built from TRBV7-2 and TRBJ2-1; D remains ambiguous. Trimming took 5 bases from V and 12 from J, leaving 20 bases between them. CDR1 SGHTA and CDR2 FQGNSA come from the germline V gene. This CDR3 region has 14 residues. The CDR3 sequence is CASSPIWPPGGQFF. The CDR3 nucleotides are TGTGCCAGCAGCCCGATCTGGCCCCCTGGTGGGCAGTTCTTC.

This clonotype was seen only a few times. The V gene is TRBV20-1, the J gene TRBJ2-7, with TRBD1 as a possible D gene (6 bases). The germline gives CDR1 DFQATT, CDR2 SNEGSKA (reference sequence). The V end lost 1 base, the J end lost 0 bases, and 16 bases lay between the germline ends. This CDR3 contains 16 residues. The CDR3, as DNA: TGCAGTGCTAGAGGATGGGGGCTCCGGAGCTCCTACGAGCAGTACTTC. It yields the protein CSARGWGLRSSYEQYF.